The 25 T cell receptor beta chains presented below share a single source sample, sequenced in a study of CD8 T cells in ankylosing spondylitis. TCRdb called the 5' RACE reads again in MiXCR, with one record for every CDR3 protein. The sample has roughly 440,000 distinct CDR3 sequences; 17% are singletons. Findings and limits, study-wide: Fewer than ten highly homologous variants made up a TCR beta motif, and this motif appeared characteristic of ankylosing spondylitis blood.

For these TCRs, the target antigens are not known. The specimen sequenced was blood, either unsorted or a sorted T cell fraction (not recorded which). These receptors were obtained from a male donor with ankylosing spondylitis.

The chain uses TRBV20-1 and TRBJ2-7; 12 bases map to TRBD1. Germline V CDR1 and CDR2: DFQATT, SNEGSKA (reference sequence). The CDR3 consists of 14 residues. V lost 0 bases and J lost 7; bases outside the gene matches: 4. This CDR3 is CSARDWDRGPEQYF. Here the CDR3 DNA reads TGCAGTGCTAGAGATTGGGACAGGGGGCCGGAGCAGTACTTC.

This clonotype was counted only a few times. DNA for the CDR3: TGCAGTGCTAGGGAGGGGCTGGACTATGGCTACACCTTC. Amino acid sequence: CSAREGLDYGYTF. J is TRBJ1-2 and V is TRBV20-1; perhaps TRBD1 as D (5 bases). Per germline, CDR1 DFQATT and CDR2 SNEGSKA (reference sequence). CDR3 size: 13 residues. The ends were cut back, 3 bases at V and 3 bases at J, with 11 bases in the middle.

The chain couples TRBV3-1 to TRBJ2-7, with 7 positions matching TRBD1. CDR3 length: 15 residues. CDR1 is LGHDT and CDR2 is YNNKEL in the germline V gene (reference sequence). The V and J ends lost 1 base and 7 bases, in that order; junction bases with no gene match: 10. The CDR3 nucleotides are TGTGCCAGCAGCCAAGGTGACAGGGCCCTGAGAGAGCAGTACTTC. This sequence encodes CASSQGDRALREQYF.

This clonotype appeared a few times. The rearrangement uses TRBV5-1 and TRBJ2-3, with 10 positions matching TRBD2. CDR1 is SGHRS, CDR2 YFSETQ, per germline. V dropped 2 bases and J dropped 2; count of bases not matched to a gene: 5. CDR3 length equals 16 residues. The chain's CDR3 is CASSFSLAGATDTQYF. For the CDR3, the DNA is TGCGCCAGCAGCTTTTCGCTAGCGGGAGCCACAGATACGCAGTATTTT. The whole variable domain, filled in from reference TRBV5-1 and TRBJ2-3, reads KAGVTQTPRYLIKTRGQQVTLSCSPISGHRSVSWYQQTPGQGLQFLFEYFSETQRNKGNFPGRFSGRQFSNSRSEMNVSTLELGDSALYLCASSFSLAGATDTQYFGPGTRLTVL.

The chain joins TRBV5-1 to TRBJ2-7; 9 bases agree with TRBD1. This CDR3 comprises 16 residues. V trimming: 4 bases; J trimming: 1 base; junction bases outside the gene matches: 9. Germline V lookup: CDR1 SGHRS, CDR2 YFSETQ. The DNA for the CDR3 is TGCGCCAGCAGCCCCTACCGACAGGGGGGGTCCTACGAGCAGTACTTC. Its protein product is CASSPYRQGGSYEQYF. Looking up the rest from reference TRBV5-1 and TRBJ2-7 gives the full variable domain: KAGVTQTPRYLIKTRGQQVTLSCSPISGHRSVSWYQQTPGQGLQFLFEYFSETQRNKGNFPGRFSGRQFSNSRSEMNVSTLELGDSALYLCASSPYRQGGSYEQYFGPGTRLTVT.

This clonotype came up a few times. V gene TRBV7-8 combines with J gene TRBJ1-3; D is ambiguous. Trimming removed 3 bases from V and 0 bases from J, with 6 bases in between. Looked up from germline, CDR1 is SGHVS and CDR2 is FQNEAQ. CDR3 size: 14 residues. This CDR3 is CASSFHSSGNTIYF. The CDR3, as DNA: TGTGCCAGCAGCTTCCACAGCTCTGGAAACACCATATATTTT.

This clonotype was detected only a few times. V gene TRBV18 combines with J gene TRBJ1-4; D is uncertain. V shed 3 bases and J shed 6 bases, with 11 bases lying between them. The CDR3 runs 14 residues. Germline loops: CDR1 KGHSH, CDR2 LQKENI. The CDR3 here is CASSPPPGDEKLFF. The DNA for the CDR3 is TGTGCCAGCTCACCTCCACCTGGTGATGAAAAACTGTTTTTT.

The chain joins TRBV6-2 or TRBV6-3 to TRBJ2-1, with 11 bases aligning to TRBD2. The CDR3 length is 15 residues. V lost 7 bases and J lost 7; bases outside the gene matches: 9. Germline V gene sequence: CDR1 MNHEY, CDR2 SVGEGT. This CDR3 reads CASKLSSGRYNEQFF. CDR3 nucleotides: TGTGCCAGCAAACTCTCTAGCGGGAGGTATAATGAGCAGTTCTTC.

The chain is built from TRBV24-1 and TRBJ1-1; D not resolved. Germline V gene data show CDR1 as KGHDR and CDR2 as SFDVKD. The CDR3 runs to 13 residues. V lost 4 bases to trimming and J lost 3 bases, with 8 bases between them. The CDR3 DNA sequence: TGTGCCACCAGTGACAGGCACTACACTGAAGCTTTCTTT. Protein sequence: CATSDRHYTEAFF.

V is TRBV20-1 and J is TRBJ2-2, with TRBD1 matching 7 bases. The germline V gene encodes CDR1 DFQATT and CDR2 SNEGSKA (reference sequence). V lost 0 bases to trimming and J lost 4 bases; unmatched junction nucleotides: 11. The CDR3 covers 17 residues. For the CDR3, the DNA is TGCAGTGCTAGAGATCACGTCCAGGCAGGGGGCACCGGGGAGCTGTTTTTT. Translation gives CSARDHVQAGGTGELFF.

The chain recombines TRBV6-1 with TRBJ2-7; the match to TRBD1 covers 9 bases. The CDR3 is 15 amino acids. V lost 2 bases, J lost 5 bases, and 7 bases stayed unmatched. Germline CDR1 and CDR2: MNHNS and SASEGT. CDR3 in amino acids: CASSERTGEGDEQYF. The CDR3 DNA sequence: TGTGCCAGCAGTGAAAGGACAGGGGAAGGGGACGAGCAGTACTTC.

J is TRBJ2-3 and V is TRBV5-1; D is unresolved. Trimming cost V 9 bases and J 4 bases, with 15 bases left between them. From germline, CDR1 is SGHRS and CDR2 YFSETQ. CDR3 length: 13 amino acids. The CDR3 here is CATQLRLADTQYF. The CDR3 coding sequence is TGCGCCACCCAGTTACGCCTAGCAGATACGCAGTATTTT.

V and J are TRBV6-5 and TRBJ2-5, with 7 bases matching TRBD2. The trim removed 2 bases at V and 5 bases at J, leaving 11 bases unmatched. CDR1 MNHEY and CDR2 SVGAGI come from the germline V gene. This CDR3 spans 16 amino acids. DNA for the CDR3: TGTGCCAGCAGTTACCTCGGGGGAGCGGGAAAGGAGACCCAGTACTTC. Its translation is CASSYLGGAGKETQYF.

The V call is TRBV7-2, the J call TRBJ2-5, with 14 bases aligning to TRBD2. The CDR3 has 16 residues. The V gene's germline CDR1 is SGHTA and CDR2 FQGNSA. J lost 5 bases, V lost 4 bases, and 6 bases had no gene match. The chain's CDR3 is CASSSGTSGGGETQYF. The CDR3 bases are TGTGCCAGCAGCTCGGGGACTAGCGGGGGAGGGGAGACCCAGTACTTC.

This chain's CDR3 is CASSLSSKDEQFF. The DNA for the CDR3 is TGTGCCAGCAGCTTATCCTCAAAGGATGAGCAGTTCTTC. V and J are TRBV7-3 and TRBJ2-1; no firm D call. The CDR3 runs 13 residues. V lost 2 bases to trimming and J lost 8 bases, with 10 bases between them. Germline V gene sequence: CDR1 SGHTA, CDR2 FQGTGA. Full variable domain (remainder filled in from reference TRBV7-3 and TRBJ2-1): GAGVSQTPSNKVTEKGKYVELRCDPISGHTALYWYRQSLGQGPEFLIYFQGTGAADDSGLPNDRFFAVRPEGSVSTLKIQRTERGDSAVYLCASSLSSKDEQFFGPGTRLTVL.

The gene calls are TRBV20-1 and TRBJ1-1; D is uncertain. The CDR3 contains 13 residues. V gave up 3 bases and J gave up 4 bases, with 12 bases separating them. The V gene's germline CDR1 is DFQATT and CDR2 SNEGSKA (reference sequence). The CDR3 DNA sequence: TGCAGTGCTAGTGACCGCTGGATCACTGAAGCTTTCTTT. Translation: CSASDRWITEAFF.

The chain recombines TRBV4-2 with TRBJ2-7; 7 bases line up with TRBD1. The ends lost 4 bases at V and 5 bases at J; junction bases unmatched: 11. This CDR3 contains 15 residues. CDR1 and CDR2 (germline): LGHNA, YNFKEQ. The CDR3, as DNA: TGTGCCAGCAGCCCATCGAGACAGGGCGTCAACGAGCAGTACTTC. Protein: CASSPSRQGVNEQYF.

The CDR3 DNA sequence: TGCAGTGCTCCCAGGGGGCAATCTGAAGCTTTCTTT. This encodes CSAPRGQSEAFF. V is TRBV20-1 and J is TRBJ1-1; 8 positions agree with TRBD1. The CDR3 totals 12 residues. Germline V gene sequence: CDR1 DFQATT, CDR2 SNEGSKA (reference sequence). With 5 bases clipped from V and 6 bases from J, the junction kept 5 bases outside the gene matches.

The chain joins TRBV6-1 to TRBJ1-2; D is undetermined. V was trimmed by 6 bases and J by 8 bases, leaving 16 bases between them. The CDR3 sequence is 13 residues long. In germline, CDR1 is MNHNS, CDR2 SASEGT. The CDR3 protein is CASRRGREGGYTF. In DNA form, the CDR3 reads TGTGCCAGCAGACGCGGACGGGAGGGCGGCTACACCTTC.

The CDR3 coding sequence is TGTGCCAGCAGCGGGGGGACGGGTCAGACCTACGAGCAGTACTTC. Its protein product is CASSGGTGQTYEQYF. The genes are TRBV5-6 and TRBJ2-7; a possible D gene is TRBD2 (6 bases). Germline values: CDR1 SGHDT, CDR2 YYEEEE. V was shortened by 4 bases and J by 2 bases, with 16 bases between the two germline ends. This CDR3 is 15 amino acids long.

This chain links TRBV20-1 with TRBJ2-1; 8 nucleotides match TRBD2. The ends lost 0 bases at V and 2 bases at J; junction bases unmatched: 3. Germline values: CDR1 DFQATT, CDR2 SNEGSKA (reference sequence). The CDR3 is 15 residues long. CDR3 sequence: CSARDRGGPYNEQFF. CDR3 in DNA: TGCAGTGCTAGAGATCGGGGGGGTCCCTACAATGAGCAGTTCTTC.

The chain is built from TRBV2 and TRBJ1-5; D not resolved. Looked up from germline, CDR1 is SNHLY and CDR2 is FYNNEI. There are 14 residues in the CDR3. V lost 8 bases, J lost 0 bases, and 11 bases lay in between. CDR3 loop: CASSGVDSNQPQHF. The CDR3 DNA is TGTGCCAGCTCCGGCGTCGATAGCAATCAGCCCCAGCATTTT.

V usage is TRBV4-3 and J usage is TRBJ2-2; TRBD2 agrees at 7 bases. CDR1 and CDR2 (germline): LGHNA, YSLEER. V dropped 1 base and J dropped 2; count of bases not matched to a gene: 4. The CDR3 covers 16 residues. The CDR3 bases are TGCGCCAGCAGCCAAGTGCTAGCGGCCAACACCGGGGAGCTGTTTTTT. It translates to CASSQVLAANTGELFF.

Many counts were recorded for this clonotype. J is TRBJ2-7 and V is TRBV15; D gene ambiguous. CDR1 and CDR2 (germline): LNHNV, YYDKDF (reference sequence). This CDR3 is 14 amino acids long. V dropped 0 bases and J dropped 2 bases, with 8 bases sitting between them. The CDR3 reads CATSRDTTAYEQYF. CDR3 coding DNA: TGTGCCACCAGCAGAGATACGACCGCCTACGAGCAGTACTTC.

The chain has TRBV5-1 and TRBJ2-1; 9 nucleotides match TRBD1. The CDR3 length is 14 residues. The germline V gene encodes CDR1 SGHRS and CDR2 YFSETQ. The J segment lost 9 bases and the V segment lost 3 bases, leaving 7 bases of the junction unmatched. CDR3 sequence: CASSSGQGPSEQFF. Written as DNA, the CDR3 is TGCGCCAGCAGCTCGGGACAGGGACCTAGTGAGCAGTTCTTC.